This TCR beta chain was profiled in a study of beta chain features in type 1 diabetes. Points from the study as a whole: Shortening of TCRB CDR3s, moderate but significant, appeared in all four CD4+ subsets of Type 1 diabetes patients.

The sequenced template was cDNA made from the entire isolated RNA. Method: immunoSEQ multiplex PCR; TCRdb's copy keeps in-frame clones and lacks some. The repertoire includes fewer than 400,000 clones, around 9.3% of them detected once, and less than 1.2% sits in the top ten. Details on this clone: What it binds is not known.

This CDR3 is built from 15 residues. V was cut by 1 base and J by 0 bases, with 8 bases left in between. CDR1 and CDR2 (germline): SGHDT, YYEEEE. The sequence was collected from a man aged 25 to 40 with type 1 diabetes. The sequencing input was central memory CD4+ T cells from blood. The genes are TRBV5-6 and TRBJ2-4; TRBD1 or TRBD2 may be the D gene (5 bases each). As DNA, the CDR3 is TGTGCCAGCAGCTTGCCGGGGCTAGCCAAAAACATTCAGTACTTC. Translating gives CASSLPGLAKNIQYF.